These 5 T cell receptor beta chains came from one sample sequenced in a study of cytomegalovirus exposure and HLA in healthy donors. PCR primers comprised 60 Vbeta and 13 Jbeta primers. Using immunoSEQ multiplex PCR, the repertoire was profiled, and TCRdb retains in-frame clones only, with some absent. The repertoire holds some 120,000 clones, around 80% seen once, with roughly 1.2% in the top ten. Sequenced sample: PBMCs. The receptors were gathered from a female donor in good health and CMV-seronegative.

The chain has TRBV19 and TRBJ1-5; no clear D. In germline, CDR1 is LNHDA, CDR2 SQIVND (reference sequence). Trimming shortened V by 2 bases and J by 6 bases, and 11 bases separated the two germline ends. CDR3 size: 14 residues. For the CDR3, the DNA is TGTGCCAGTAGTATATCCCGGGGAGGTCAGCCCCAGCATTTT. As protein: CASSISRGGQPQHF.

V and J are TRBV19 and TRBJ2-5; unclear D gene. The CDR3 is 13 residues long. Germline assignment: CDR1 LNHDA and CDR2 SQIVND (reference sequence). Trimming left V 5 bases short and J 2 bases short, with 9 bases between. The CDR3 is CASSEARQETQYF. The DNA for the CDR3 is TGTGCCAGTAGTGAGGCTAGACAAGAGACCCAGTACTTC. Complete variable domain (other parts from reference TRBV19 and TRBJ2-5): DGGITQSPKYLFRKEGQNVTLSCEQNLNHDAMYWYRQDPGQGLRLIYYSQIVNDFQKGDIAEGYSVSREKKESFPLTVTSAQKNPTAFYLCASSEARQETQYFGPGTRLLVL.

The chain is built from TRBV27 and TRBJ2-1, with D possibly matching TRBD1 (5 bases). Trimming took off 5 bases at V and 5 bases at J, with 13 bases between the two ends. CDR3 length: 14 residues. Per the germline V gene, CDR1 is MNHEY and CDR2 is SMNVEV (reference sequence). As DNA, the CDR3 is TGTGCCAGCAGTCCCCGGCCAGGGAACAATGAGCAGTTCTTC. It translates to CASSPRPGNNEQFF.

This clone was picked up a small number of times. The chain couples TRBV4-2 to TRBJ2-7, with 8 nucleotides matching TRBD2. V shed 0 bases and J 0 bases; nucleotides not matched to a gene: 1. The germline V gene has CDR1 LGHNA and CDR2 YNFKEQ. CDR3 length equals 15 residues. Here the CDR3 reads CASSQERGDSYEQYF. The CDR3 bases are TGTGCCAGCAGCCAAGAGCGGGGGGACTCCTACGAGCAGTACTTC.

This rearrangement joins TRBV25-1 to TRBJ1-6; D is unclear. CDR3 size: 16 residues. Germline V gene data show CDR1 as MGHDK and CDR2 as SYGVNS. V was trimmed by 2 bases and J by 8 bases, leaving 16 bases between them. The CDR3 DNA is TGTGCCAGCAGTGAACGTGACAATGCCCTATATTCACCCCTCCACTTT. Translating gives CASSERDNALYSPLHF.